The T cell receptor beta chain under discussion was sequenced for a study of control samples from healthy donors and cancer patients. Measured with immunoSEQ multiplex PCR; TCRdb has only the in-frame clones, and not every one. The repertoire holds over 120,000 clones, with about 94% as singletons. CDR1 is LNHNV and CDR2 is YYDKDF in the germline V gene (reference sequence). This CDR3 region has 14 residues. The V end was cut by 4 bases, the J end by 2 bases, with 11 bases between. The chain carries TRBV15 and TRBJ1-2; D call uncertain. The TCR sequence derives from a man in his sixties with colorectal cancer. The sample comprised PBMCs. The CDR3 sequence: CATSTRAGNYGYTF. The CDR3 DNA reads TGTGCCACCAGCACCCGGGCGGGGAACTATGGCTACACCTTC.